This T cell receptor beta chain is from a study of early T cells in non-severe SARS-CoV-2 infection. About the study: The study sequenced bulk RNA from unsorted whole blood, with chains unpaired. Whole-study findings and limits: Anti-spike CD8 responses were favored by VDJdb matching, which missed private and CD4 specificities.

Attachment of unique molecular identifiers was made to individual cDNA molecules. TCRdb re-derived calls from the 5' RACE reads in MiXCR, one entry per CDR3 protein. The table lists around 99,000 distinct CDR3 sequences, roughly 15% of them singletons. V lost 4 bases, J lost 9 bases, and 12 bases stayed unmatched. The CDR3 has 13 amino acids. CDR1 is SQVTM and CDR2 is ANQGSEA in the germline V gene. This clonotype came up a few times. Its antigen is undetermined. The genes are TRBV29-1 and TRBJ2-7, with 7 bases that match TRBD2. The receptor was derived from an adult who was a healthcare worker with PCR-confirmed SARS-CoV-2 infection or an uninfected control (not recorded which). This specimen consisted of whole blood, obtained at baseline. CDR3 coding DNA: TGCAGCGTTGGAGCTAGCGGAGCCGACGGGCAGTACTTC. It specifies CSVGASGADGQYF.